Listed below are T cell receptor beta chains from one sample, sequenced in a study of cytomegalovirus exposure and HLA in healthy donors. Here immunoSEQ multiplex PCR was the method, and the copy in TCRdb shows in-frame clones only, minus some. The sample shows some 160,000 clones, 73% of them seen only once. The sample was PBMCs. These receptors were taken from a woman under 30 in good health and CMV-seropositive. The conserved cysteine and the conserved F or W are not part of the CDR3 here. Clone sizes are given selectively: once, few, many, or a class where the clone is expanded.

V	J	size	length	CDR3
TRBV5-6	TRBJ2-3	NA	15	ASRLLAGALSTDTQY
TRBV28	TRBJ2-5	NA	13	ASSFPRGGQETQY
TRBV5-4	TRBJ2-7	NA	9	ASSFRTVVD
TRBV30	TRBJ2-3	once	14	AWTDLLGQNTDTQY
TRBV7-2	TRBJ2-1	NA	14	ASSPLAGPVTGEQF
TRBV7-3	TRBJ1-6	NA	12	ASSDRGNNSPLH
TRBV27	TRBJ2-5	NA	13	ASSFAGGNQETQY
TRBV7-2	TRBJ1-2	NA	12	ASSLKGGFYGYT
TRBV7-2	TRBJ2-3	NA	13	ASSLRGGATDTQY
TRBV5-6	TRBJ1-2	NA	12	ASSSRDRVYGYT
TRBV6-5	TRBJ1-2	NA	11	ASSQPGGLGYT
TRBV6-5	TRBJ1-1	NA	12	ASREGTGDTEAF
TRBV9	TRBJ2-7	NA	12	ASSVGQGTYEQY
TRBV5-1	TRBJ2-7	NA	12	ASSLAVPSYEQY
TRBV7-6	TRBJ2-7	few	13	ASSSSGTSSYEQY
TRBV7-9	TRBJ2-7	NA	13	ASSPWGGKGNEQY
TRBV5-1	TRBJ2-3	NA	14	ASSRLAGISTDTQY
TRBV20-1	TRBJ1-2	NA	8	SAQNYGYT
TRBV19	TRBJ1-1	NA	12	ASSKRRWDTEAF
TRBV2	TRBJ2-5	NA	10	ASRGTQETQY
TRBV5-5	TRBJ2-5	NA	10	ASSFWGGAQY
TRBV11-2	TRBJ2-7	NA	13	ASSLRRGGENEQY
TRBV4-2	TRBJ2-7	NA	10	ASSRGGPEQY
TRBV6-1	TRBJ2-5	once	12	ASSEGSGLETQY
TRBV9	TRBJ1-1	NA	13	ASSPRPGMNTEAF
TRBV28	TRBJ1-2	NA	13	ASSSPTGSPYGYT
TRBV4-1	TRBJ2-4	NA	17	ASSQSHGSPGQTKNIQY
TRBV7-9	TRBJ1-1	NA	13	ASSPRGRGRTEAF
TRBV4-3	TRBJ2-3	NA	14	ASSQGGGRGADTQY
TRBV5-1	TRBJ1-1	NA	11	ASSFGQALEAF
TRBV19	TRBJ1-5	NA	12	ASSTAPANQPQH
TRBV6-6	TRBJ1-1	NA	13	ASSKSDTMNTEAF
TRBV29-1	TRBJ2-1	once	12	SVDRDRNYNEQF
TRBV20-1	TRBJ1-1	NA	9	SAPAETEAF